Below, 26 T cell receptor beta chains from the same sample are listed, as sequenced in a study of blood T cell repertoires in COVID-19. Produced via immunoSEQ multiplex PCR; TCRdb's table is partial and in-frame only. Among under 250,000 clones listed, approximately 87% were seen once. The sequencing input was peripheral blood. The receptors originated from a man in his sixties with acute or convalescent COVID-19.

The rearrangement uses TRBV4-3 and TRBJ2-1; 12 nucleotides match TRBD2. Germline CDR1 reads LGHNA; CDR2 reads YSLEER. The CDR3 contains 17 residues. J was trimmed by 6 bases and V by 4 bases; bases with no gene match: 10. In DNA, the CDR3 is TGCGCCAGCAGCCGGAGCCTAGCGGGAGGGCCCTTCAATGAGCAGTTCTTC. It encodes CASSRSLAGGPFNEQFF.

V usage is TRBV5-5 and J usage is TRBJ2-7; D is uncertain. The CDR3 contains 15 residues. The ends were cut back, 0 bases at V and 0 bases at J, with 10 bases in the middle. CDR1 and CDR2 (germline): SGHKS, YYEKEE (reference sequence). CDR3 coding DNA: TGTGCCAGCAGCTTGGGTGTGACTGCCTCCTACGAGCAGTACTTC. Residues: CASSLGVTASYEQYF.

CDR3 loop: CASSQQRLNTEAFF. In nucleotides, the CDR3 is TGTGCCAGCAGCCAGCAGAGGTTGAACACTGAAGCTTTCTTT. The V gene is TRBV14, the J gene TRBJ1-1; D gene ambiguous. CDR3 length: 14 residues. Trimming cost V 3 bases and J 0 bases, with 8 bases left between them. From germline, CDR1 is SGHDN and CDR2 FVKESK.

CDR3 region: CASSLFPRTGGEKLFF. CDR3 coding DNA: TGTGCCAGCAGTTTATTCCCCCGGACAGGTGGAGAAAAACTGTTTTTT. The V and J genes are TRBV27 and TRBJ1-4, with 7 bases aligning to TRBD1. CDR3 size: 16 residues. The V gene's germline CDR1 is MNHEY and CDR2 SMNVEV (reference sequence). Trimming cost V 1 base and J 8 bases; bases outside gene matches: 10.

The V gene is TRBV12-3 or TRBV12-4, the J gene TRBJ1-2; 10 nucleotides agree with TRBD1. The CDR3 consists of 13 residues. The junction had 2 bases not matched to a gene; V was cut back by 4 bases and J by 6 bases. The DNA of the CDR3 is TGTGCCAGCAGTTCCGGGACAGGGGATGGCTACACCTTC. This gives the protein CASSSGTGDGYTF.

This chain uses TRBV6-4 with TRBJ1-3; 7 bases are shared with TRBD1. J gave up 0 bases and V 6 bases, and 8 bases lay outside the gene matches. The CDR3 spans 16 residues. Germline CDR1 is MRHNA and CDR2 is SNTAGT. The CDR3 loop is CASSETGINSGNTIYF. The CDR3 coding sequence is TGTGCCAGCAGCGAGACAGGGATCAACTCTGGAAACACCATATATTTT.

The rearrangement links TRBV7-6 to TRBJ2-7; 7 nucleotides line up with TRBD2. The CDR3 spans 15 residues. Germline loops: CDR1 SGHVS, CDR2 FNYEAQ. The trim removed 3 bases at V and 1 base at J, leaving 6 bases unmatched. CDR3 amino acids: CASSLGREISYEQYF. Written as DNA, the CDR3 is TGTGCCAGCAGCTTGGGGCGGGAGATATCCTACGAGCAGTACTTC.

This chain connects TRBV30 to TRBJ1-5; no reliable D call. V was cut by 1 base and J by 7 bases, with 11 bases left in between. CDR1 and CDR2 from the germline V gene are GTSNPN and SVGIG (reference sequence). The CDR3 covers 13 residues. CDR3 nucleotides: TGTGCCTGGAGTGAGGGAGATTCCCAGCCCCAGCATTTT. Residues: CAWSEGDSQPQHF.

There are a few counts of this clone. The chain is built from TRBV4-3 and TRBJ2-3; TRBD1 is a possible D gene (5 bases). Germline-derived CDR1 and CDR2 are LGHNA and YSLEER. The V end was cut by 0 bases, the J end by 6 bases, with 13 bases between. This CDR3 is built from 15 residues. CDR3: CASSQEGAAWDTQYF. The CDR3, as DNA: TGCGCCAGCAGCCAAGAAGGGGCCGCCTGGGATACGCAGTATTTT.

The V call is TRBV19, the J call TRBJ2-3; 7 bases align to TRBD2. CDR1 and CDR2 (germline): LNHDA, SQIVND (reference sequence). The CDR3 totals 15 residues. The ends lost 4 bases at V and 6 bases at J; junction bases unmatched: 10. The CDR3 bases are TGTGCCAGTAGTAGAGCTAGCGGACCCACGGATACGCAGTATTTT. Translated: CASSRASGPTDTQYF.

The J gene is TRBJ2-2, the V gene TRBV4-2; no definite D call. The V end lost 0 bases, the J end lost 0 bases, and 8 bases lay between the germline ends. This CDR3 comprises 16 residues. The germline CDR1 and CDR2 sequences are LGHNA and YNFKEQ. Here the CDR3 reads CASSQDGRTNTGELFF. The CDR3 coding sequence is TGTGCCAGCAGCCAAGATGGCAGGACGAACACCGGGGAGCTGTTTTTT.

This clone was seen a few times. The rearrangement uses TRBV4-1 and TRBJ1-5; D is unresolved. Germline V gene data show CDR1 as MGHRA and CDR2 as YSYEKL. Trimming stripped 3 bases from V and 3 bases from J, with 15 bases between. The CDR3 length is 16 residues. In DNA, the CDR3 is TGCGCCAGCAGCCAGGGCAGCCTTGGCAACAATCAGCCCCAGCATTTT. Protein product: CASSQGSLGNNQPQHF.

The chain combines TRBV11-3 with TRBJ2-7; TRBD2 matches at 7 bases. Losses at the gene ends were 6 bases for V and 3 bases for J; bases not matched to a gene: 11. The CDR3 runs to 15 residues. Germline lookup yields CDR1 SGHNT and CDR2 YENEEA. The CDR3 DNA is TGTGCCAGCAGTCCCTCCTCGGCTAGCGGCTACGAGCAGTACTTC. Protein product: CASSPSSASGYEQYF. The variable domain in full, with the rest retrieved from reference TRBV11-3 and TRBJ2-7, is EAGVVQSPRYKIIEKKQPVAFWCNPISGHNTLYWYLQNLGQGPELLIRYENEEAVDDSQLPKDRFSAERLKGVDSTLKIQPAELGDSAVYLCASSPSSASGYEQYFGPGTRLTVT.

V is TRBV30 and J is TRBJ2-7, with 10 bases fitting TRBD1. Losses at the gene ends were 4 bases for V and 5 bases for J; bases not matched to a gene: 8. The CDR3 contains 14 residues. In germline, CDR1 is GTSNPN, CDR2 SVGIG (reference sequence). Written as DNA, the CDR3 is TGTGCCTGGACTAGGGACAGGGGTTCCCACGAGCAGTACTTC. Residues: CAWTRDRGSHEQYF.

The chain carries TRBV10-2 and TRBJ2-5, with D uncertain. Trimming took 3 bases from V and 5 from J, leaving 4 bases between them. The CDR3 contains 11 residues. Looked up from germline, CDR1 is WSHSY and CDR2 is SAAADI. The CDR3: CASSDYETQYF. The DNA for the CDR3 is TGCGCCAGCAGTGATTATGAGACCCAGTACTTC.

With respect to this clone: Different DNA sequences within this sample yield the same CDR3. The gene calls are TRBV28 and TRBJ2-3, with no clear D. Trimming left V 4 bases short and J 0 bases short, with 5 bases between. CDR1 is MDHEN and CDR2 is SYDVKM in the germline V gene. The CDR3 extends over 13 amino acids. The CDR3 nucleotides are TGTGCCAGCAGTTCTCCGAGCACAGATACGCAGTATTTT. This sequence encodes CASSSPSTDTQYF.

To note about this clone: Additional DNA sequences in this sample encode the identical CDR3. The rearrangement joins TRBV19 to TRBJ2-7; 9 nucleotides agree with TRBD1. The germline V gene has CDR1 LNHDA and CDR2 SQIVND (reference sequence). The V gene end was trimmed by 3 bases and the J gene end by 4 bases; junction bases not matched to a gene: 4. The CDR3 has 14 residues. CDR3 sequence reads: CASSIGQGRYEQYF. CDR3 nucleotide sequence: TGTGCCAGTAGTATCGGACAGGGGAGGTACGAGCAGTACTTC.

The chain links TRBV27 to TRBJ1-2, with 8 bases identical to TRBD1. V shed 4 bases and J 1 base; nucleotides not matched to a gene: 5. The CDR3 runs to 15 residues. The germline gives CDR1 MNHEY, CDR2 SMNVEV (reference sequence). The CDR3 region has the DNA TGTGCCAGCAGTTCCTGGACAGGGATTAACTATGGCTACACCTTC. This gives the protein CASSSWTGINYGYTF.

The chain has TRBV7-2 and TRBJ2-7, with 7 bases aligning to TRBD2. J gave up 2 bases and V 4 bases, and 8 bases lay outside the gene matches. The germline gives CDR1 SGHTA, CDR2 FQGNSA. This CDR3 contains 15 residues. CDR3 DNA: TGTGCCAGCAGCTCAGCCGGGACTACGACCTACGAGCAGTACTTC. Amino acids: CASSSAGTTTYEQYF.

V is TRBV5-1 and J is TRBJ1-5; weak D call: TRBD1 (6 bases). From germline, CDR1 is SGHRS and CDR2 YFSETQ. Between the trimmed V and J ends, which lost 1 base and 5 bases, there was a span of 7 bases. This CDR3 has 13 residues. DNA of the CDR3: TGCGCCAGCAGCTTGACAGGGTATCAGCCCCAGCATTTT. It translates to CASSLTGYQPQHF.

This chain uses TRBV4-1 with TRBJ2-7; D is possibly TRBD2 (6 bases). The CDR3 has 18 residues. Between the trimmed V and J ends, which lost 0 bases and 4 bases, there was a span of 22 bases. Germline lookup yields CDR1 MGHRA and CDR2 YSYEKL. The CDR3 is CASSQDPTGTRRLYEQYF. CDR3 nucleotides: TGCGCCAGCAGCCAAGATCCCACCGGGACTCGACGACTGTACGAGCAGTACTTC.

The rearrangement joins TRBV10-3 to TRBJ2-2; D gene ambiguous. There are 14 residues in the CDR3. V was clipped by 2 bases and J by 0 bases, with 4 bases between them. Per the germline V gene, CDR1 is ENHRY and CDR2 is SYGVKD. In nucleotides, the CDR3 is TGTGCCATCAGTGAGCTCCCGAACACCGGGGAGCTGTTTTTT. It encodes CAISELPNTGELFF.

The rearrangement links TRBV5-4 to TRBJ1-1; no firm D call. Germline CDR1 is SGHNT and CDR2 is YYREEE (reference sequence). V was cut by 0 bases and J by 0 bases, with 12 bases left in between. The CDR3 has 16 residues. The CDR3 region has the DNA TGTGCCAGCAGCTTGGAGGCCCCGGGGTTGAACACTGAAGCTTTCTTT. Amino acid sequence: CASSLEAPGLNTEAFF.

V usage is TRBV6-4 and J usage is TRBJ2-3; a possible D gene is TRBD1 (5 bases). Per the germline V gene, CDR1 is MRHNA and CDR2 is SNTAGT. This CDR3 spans 14 amino acids. V gave up 3 bases and J gave up 2 bases, with 9 bases separating them. The CDR3, as DNA: TGTGCCAGCAGTGAGTGGGGCGTCACAGATACGCAGTATTTT. Encoded protein: CASSEWGVTDTQYF.

This chain uses TRBV25-1 with TRBJ1-4; 9 positions agree with TRBD1. The CDR3 extends over 15 amino acids. Germline V gene lookup returns CDR1 MGHDK and CDR2 SYGVNS. Losses at the gene ends were 5 bases for V and 6 bases for J; bases not matched to a gene: 7. CDR3 in DNA: TGTGCCAGCAGTTCAACAGGGGGCCGGTATGAAAAACTGTTTTTT. Amino acids: CASSSTGGRYEKLFF.

The chain joins TRBV19 to TRBJ1-1, with unresolved D. Germline V gives CDR1 LNHDA, CDR2 SQIVND (reference sequence). This CDR3 spans 14 amino acids. Between the trimmed V and J ends, which lost 10 bases and 0 bases, there was a span of 15 bases. The CDR3 reads CATSPSRLNTEAFF. Written as DNA, the CDR3 is TGTGCCACCTCCCCCTCGAGGCTGAACACTGAAGCTTTCTTT.